This T cell receptor (beta chain) originates from a study of T cell repertoires in cytomegalovirus infection. General study points: HLA-C-restricted CMV clonotypes gave the most frequent clonotype in two of eight donors.

This clonotype was seen a few times. Its antigen remains unknown. One entry per CDR3 protein results from TCRdb running MiXCR on the reads. The table records almost 500,000 distinct CDR3 sequences, around 11% of them present only once. Germline V gives CDR1 DFQATT, CDR2 SNEGSKA (reference sequence). V was pared by 3 bases and J by 1 base, with 12 bases between. The CDR3 consists of 14 residues. The chain carries TRBV20-1 and TRBJ1-1; D not resolved. This receptor was taken from a human donor in good health (CMV status not recorded). Some clones in this sample may be carry-over from other donors' samples. Sequencing was carried out using PBMCs. CDR3 region: CSASRAGPNTEAFF. In DNA, the CDR3 is TGCAGTGCTAGTCGGGCAGGACCGAACACTGAAGCTTTCTTT.